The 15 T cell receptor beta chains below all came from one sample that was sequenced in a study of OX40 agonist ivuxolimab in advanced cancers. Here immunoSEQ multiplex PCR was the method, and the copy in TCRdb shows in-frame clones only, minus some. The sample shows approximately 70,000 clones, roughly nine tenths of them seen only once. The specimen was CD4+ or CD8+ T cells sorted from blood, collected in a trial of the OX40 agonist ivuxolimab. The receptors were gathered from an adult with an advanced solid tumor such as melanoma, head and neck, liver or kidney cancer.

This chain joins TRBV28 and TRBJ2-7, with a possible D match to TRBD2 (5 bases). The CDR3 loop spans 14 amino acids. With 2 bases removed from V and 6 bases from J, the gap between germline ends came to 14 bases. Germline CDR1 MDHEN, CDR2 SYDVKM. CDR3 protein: CASSLSGSLSEQYF. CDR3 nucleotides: TGTGCCAGCAGTTTAAGTGGGAGTCTTAGCGAGCAGTACTTC.

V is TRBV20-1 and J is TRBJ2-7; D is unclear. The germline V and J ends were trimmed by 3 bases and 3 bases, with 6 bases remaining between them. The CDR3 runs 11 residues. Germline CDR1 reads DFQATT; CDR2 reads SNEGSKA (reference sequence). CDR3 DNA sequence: TGCAGTGCTAGGACAAGCTACGAGCAGTACTTC. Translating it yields CSARTSYEQYF.

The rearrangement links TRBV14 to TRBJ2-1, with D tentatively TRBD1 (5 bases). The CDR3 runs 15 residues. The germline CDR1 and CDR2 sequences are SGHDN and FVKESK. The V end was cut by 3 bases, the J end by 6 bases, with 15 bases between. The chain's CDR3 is CASSHSSGLGNEQFF. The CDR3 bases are TGTGCCAGCAGCCATAGTTCAGGGCTCGGCAATGAGCAGTTCTTC. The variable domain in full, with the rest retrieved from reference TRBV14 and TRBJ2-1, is EAGVTQFPSHSVIEKGQTVTLRCDPISGHDNLYWYRRVMGKEIKFLLHFVKESKQDESGMPNNRFLAERTGGTYSTLKVQPAELEDSGVYFCASSHSSGLGNEQFFGPGTRLTVL.

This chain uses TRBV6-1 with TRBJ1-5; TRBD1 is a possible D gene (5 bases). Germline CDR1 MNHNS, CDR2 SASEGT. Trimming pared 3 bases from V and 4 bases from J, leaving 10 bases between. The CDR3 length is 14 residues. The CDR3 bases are TGTGCCAGCAGTGATAATGGGGGAAATCAGCCCCAGCATTTT. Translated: CASSDNGGNQPQHF.

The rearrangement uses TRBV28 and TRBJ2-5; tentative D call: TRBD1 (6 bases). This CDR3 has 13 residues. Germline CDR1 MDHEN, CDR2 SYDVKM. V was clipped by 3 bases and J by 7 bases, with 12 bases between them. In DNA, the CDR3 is TGTGCCAGCAGTTTGGGGCAGGGGAGGACCCAGTACTTC. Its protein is CASSLGQGRTQYF.

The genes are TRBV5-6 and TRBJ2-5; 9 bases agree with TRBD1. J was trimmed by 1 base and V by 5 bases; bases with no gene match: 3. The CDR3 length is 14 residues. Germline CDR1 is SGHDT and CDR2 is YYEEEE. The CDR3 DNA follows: TGTGCCAGCAGTTGGGACAGGGCCCAAGAGACCCAGTACTTC. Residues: CASSWDRAQETQYF.

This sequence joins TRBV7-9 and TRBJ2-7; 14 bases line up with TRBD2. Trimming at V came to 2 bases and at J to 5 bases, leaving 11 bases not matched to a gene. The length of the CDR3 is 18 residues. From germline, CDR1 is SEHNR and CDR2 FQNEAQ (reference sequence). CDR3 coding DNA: TGTGCCAGCAGCTTATTACGGGGGACTAGCGGGAGAGGTAACGAGCAGTACTTC. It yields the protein CASSLLRGTSGRGNEQYF.

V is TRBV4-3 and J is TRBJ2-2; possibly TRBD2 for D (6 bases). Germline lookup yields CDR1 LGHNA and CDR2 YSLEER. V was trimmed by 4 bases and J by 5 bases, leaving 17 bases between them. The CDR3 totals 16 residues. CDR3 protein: CASSLGSRGSTGELFF. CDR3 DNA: TGCGCCAGCAGCCTAGGTAGCCGGGGGTCTACCGGGGAGCTGTTTTTT.

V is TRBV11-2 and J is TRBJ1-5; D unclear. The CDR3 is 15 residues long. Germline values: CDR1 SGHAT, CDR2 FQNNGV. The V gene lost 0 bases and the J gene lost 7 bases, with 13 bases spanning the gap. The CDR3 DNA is TGTGCCAGCAGCTTAGATGAGGGAAGAGGACAGCCCCAGCATTTT. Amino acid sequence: CASSLDEGRGQPQHF.

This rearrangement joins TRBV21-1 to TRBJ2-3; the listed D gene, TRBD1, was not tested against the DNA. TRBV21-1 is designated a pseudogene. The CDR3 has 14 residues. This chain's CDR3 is CAEGTRLMTDTQYF. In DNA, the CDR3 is TGTGCCGAAGGGACACGCCTAATGACAGATACGCAGTATTTT.

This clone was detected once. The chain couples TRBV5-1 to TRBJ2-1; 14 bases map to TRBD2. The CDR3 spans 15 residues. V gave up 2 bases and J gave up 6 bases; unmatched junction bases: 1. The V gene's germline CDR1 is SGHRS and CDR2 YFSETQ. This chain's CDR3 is CASSFGTSGSNEQFF. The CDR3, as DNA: TGCGCCAGCAGCTTTGGGACTAGCGGGAGCAATGAGCAGTTCTTC.

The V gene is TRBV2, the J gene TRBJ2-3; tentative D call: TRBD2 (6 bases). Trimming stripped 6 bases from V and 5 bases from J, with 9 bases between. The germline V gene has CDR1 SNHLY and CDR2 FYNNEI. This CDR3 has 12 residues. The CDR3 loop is CASSFGGDTQYF. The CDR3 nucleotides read TGTGCCAGCAGCTTCGGGGGAGATACGCAGTATTTT.

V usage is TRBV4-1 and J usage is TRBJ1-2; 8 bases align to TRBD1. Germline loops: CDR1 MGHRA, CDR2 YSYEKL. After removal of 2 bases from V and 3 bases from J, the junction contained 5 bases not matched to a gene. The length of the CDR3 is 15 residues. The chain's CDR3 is CASSQSQGAYYGYTF. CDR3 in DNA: TGCGCCAGCAGCCAATCCCAGGGGGCTTACTATGGCTACACCTTC.

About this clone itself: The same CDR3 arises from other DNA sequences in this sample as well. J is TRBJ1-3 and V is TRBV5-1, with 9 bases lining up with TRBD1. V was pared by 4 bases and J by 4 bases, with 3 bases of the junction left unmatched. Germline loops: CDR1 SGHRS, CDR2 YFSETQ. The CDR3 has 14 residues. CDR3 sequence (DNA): TGCGCCAGCAGCCCCGGGACAGGGGGAAACACCATATATTTT. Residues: CASSPGTGGNTIYF.

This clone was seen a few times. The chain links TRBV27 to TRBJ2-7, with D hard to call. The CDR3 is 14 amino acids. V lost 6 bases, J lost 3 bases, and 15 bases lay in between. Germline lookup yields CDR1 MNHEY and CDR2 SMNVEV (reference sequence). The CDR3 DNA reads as TGTGCCAGCAGGGGGTTGGCTAGAGGCTACGAGCAGTACTTC. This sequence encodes CASRGLARGYEQYF.